This TCR beta chain was sequenced for a study of blood T cell repertoires in COVID-19. At the level of the study: Sites in the United States, Italy and Spain provided acute and convalescent COVID-19 samples. The analysed material was cDNA or gDNA that came from T cells, B-cell-depleted T cells, or PBMCs.

This CDR3 comprises 14 residues. In germline, CDR1 is MGHRA, CDR2 YSYEKL. J lost 15 bases, V lost 7 bases, and 11 bases had no gene match. Original handling: Reference gene primer amplification in the assay estimated nucleated cell counts. The assay was immunoSEQ multiplex PCR, and TCRdb's table has in-frame clones only and misses some. That table supplies the V and J calls and clone size; D and trimming were determined from the DNA. Counted here are some 270,000 clones, roughly nine tenths occurring once; the ten biggest clones make up less than 5%. The clonotype comes from a woman in her thirties or forties who had recovered from COVID-19. J is TRBJ2-1 and V is TRBV4-1; 14 nucleotides agree with TRBD2. The sequenced sample was peripheral blood. The CDR3 loop reads CASNPGLAGARMFF. As DNA, the CDR3 is TGCGCCAGCAACCCGGGACTAGCGGGGGCACGCATGTTCTTC.